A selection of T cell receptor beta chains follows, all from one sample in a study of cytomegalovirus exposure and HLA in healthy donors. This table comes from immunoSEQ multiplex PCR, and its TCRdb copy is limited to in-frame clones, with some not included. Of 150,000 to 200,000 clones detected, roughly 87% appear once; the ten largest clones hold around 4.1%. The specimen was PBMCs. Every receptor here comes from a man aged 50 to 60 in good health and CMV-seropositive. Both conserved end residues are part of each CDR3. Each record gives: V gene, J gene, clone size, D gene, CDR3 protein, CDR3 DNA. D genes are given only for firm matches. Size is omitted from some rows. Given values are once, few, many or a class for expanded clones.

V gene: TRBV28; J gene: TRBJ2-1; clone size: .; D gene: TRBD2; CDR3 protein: CASSSPGLANNEQFF; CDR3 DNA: TGTGCCAGCAGTTCCCCGGGACTAGCGAACAATGAGCAGTTCTTC
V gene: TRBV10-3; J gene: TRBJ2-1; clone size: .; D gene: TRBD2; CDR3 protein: CAIRSVAGEGGRDSYNEQFF; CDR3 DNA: TGTGCCATCAGATCCGTAGCGGGAGAGGGGGGAAGGGACTCCTACAATGAGCAGTTCTTC
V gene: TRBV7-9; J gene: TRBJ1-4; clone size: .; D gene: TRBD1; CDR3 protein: CASSLTGGTNEKLFF; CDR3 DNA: TGTGCCAGCAGCCTTACAGGGGGAACTAATGAAAAACTGTTTTTT
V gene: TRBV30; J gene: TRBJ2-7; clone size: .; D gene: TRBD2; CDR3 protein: CAWSVLAGRGGEQYF; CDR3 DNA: TGTGCCTGGAGTGTACTAGCGGGGCGAGGAGGGGAGCAGTACTTC
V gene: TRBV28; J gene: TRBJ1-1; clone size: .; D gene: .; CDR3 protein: CASSLAGFTEAFF; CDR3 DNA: TGTGCCAGCAGTTTGGCAGGGTTCACTGAAGCTTTCTTT
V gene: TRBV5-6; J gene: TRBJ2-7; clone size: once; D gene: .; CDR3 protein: CASSLWEWYEQYF; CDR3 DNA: TGTGCCAGCAGCTTATGGGAGTGGTACGAGCAGTACTTC
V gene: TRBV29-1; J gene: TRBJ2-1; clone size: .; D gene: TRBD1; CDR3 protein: CSVIRGQWDEQFF; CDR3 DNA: TGCAGCGTTATCAGGGGGCAGTGGGATGAGCAGTTCTTC
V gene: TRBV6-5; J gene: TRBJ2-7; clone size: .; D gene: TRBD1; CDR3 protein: CASSYFGQGGYEQYF; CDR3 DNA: TGTGCCAGCAGTTACTTTGGACAGGGAGGCTACGAGCAGTACTTC
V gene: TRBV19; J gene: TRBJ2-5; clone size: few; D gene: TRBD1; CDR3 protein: CASSTGQGVYETQYF; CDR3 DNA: TGTGCCAGTAGTACCGGACAGGGGGTATATGAGACCCAGTACTTC
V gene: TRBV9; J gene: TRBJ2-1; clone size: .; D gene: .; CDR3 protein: CASSVHGNEQFF; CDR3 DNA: TGTGCCAGCAGCGTGCACGGGAATGAGCAGTTCTTC
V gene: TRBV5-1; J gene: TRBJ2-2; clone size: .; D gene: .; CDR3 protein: CASSLQGNTGELFF; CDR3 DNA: TGCGCCAGCAGTTTACAGGGGAACACCGGGGAGCTGTTTTTT